These 6 T cell receptor beta chains originate from one sample sequenced in a study of neurological immune-mediated disorders. From the 5' RACE reads, TCRdb called clonotypes with MiXCR, one entry per CDR3 protein. The sample has 40,000 to 60,000 distinct CDR3 sequences, 3% to 4% seen once. What was sequenced was PBMCs. The receptors were sampled from a man aged 40-49 years with multiple sclerosis.

This clonotype has a count of ten or more. The chain combines TRBV4-2 with TRBJ2-1, with 11 nucleotides matching TRBD2. Germline loops: CDR1 LGHNA, CDR2 YNFKEQ. The CDR3 has 16 residues. V gave up 4 bases and J gave up 9 bases; unmatched junction bases: 11. The CDR3 region has the DNA TGTGCCAGCAGCCGCCAACTAGCGGGGGTTAGCGGTGAGCAGTTCTTC. Protein: CASSRQLAGVSGEQFF.

This clonotype was seen at least ten times. The rearrangement joins TRBV4-2 to TRBJ1-5; 7 bases agree with TRBD1. The CDR3 extends over 16 amino acids. With 6 bases clipped from V and 2 bases from J, the junction kept 10 bases outside the gene matches. Germline V lookup: CDR1 LGHNA, CDR2 YNFKEQ. The chain's CDR3 is CASRHEQGSRNQPQHF. The CDR3 bases are TGTGCCAGCAGGCACGAACAGGGGTCGCGCAATCAGCCCCAGCATTTT.

There are a few counts of this clonotype. This clone may be a read error of a much larger clone one base away. The chain is built from TRBV3-1 and TRBJ1-2; D gene ambiguous. The CDR3 contains 13 residues. Per the germline V gene, CDR1 is LGHDT and CDR2 is YNNKEL (reference sequence). The V end was cut by 3 bases, the J end by 2 bases, with 7 bases between. In DNA, the CDR3 is TGTGCCAGCAGCCACGGAAAGAACTATGGCTACACCTTC. Protein product: CASSHGKNYGYTF.

In this sample, this clonotype turned up many times. The chain has TRBV29-1 and TRBJ2-3; tentative D call: TRBD2 (6 bases). Germline V CDR1 and CDR2: SQVTM, ANQGSEA. With 4 bases removed from V and 1 base from J, the gap between germline ends came to 12 bases. The CDR3 runs 14 residues. The CDR3 loop reads CSVGGVDGTDTQYF. The CDR3 DNA is TGCAGCGTTGGGGGGGTTGATGGCACAGATACGCAGTATTTT.

In its sample, this clonotype was seen many times. The chain links TRBV6-2 or TRBV6-3 to TRBJ1-2; no firm D call. V was cut by 5 bases and J by 0 bases, with 13 bases left in between. The CDR3 runs 15 residues. Per the germline V gene, CDR1 is MNHEY and CDR2 is SVGEGT. CDR3 nucleotide sequence: TGTGCCAGCAGTACAGTTTCGGGAGCTAACTATGGCTACACCTTC. Its protein product is CASSTVSGANYGYTF.

V usage is TRBV7-9 and J usage is TRBJ2-1, with 7 bases that match TRBD1. The CDR3 runs to 15 residues. Trimming at V came to 5 bases and at J to 7 bases, leaving 11 bases not matched to a gene. Germline assignment: CDR1 SEHNR and CDR2 FQNEAQ (reference sequence). CDR3 region: CASSPPGQTGNEQFF. DNA of the CDR3: TGTGCCAGCAGCCCCCCGGGACAGACGGGGAATGAGCAGTTCTTC.